This passage covers 8 T cell receptor beta chains from one sample sequenced in a study of CD8+CD57+ T cells in acquired aplastic anemia. The template for TCR beta VDJ and CDR3 sequence profiling was genomic DNA. One entry per CDR3 protein, called by TCRdb with MiXCR from the reads. The table lists about 190,000 distinct CDR3 sequences, 50% to 55% of them singletons. The sequenced sample was sorted CD4+, CD8+, or CD8+CD57+ T cells (not recorded which) from PBMCs. The receptors were gathered from a human donor in good health, serving as a control.

This clonotype was recorded many times. V usage is TRBV28 and J usage is TRBJ2-7; tentatively, D is TRBD2 (5 bases). V shed 1 base and J shed 12 bases, with 13 bases lying between them. CDR1 is MDHEN and CDR2 is SYDVKM in the germline V gene. The CDR3 consists of 12 residues. CDR3: CASSLSGLSLYF. The CDR3 DNA sequence: TGTGCCAGCAGTTTATCTGGACTGAGCCTGTACTTC.

This chain joins TRBV2 and TRBJ2-1, with a tentative D call TRBD1 (5 bases). CDR1 SNHLY and CDR2 FYNNEI come from the germline V gene. This CDR3 is 13 amino acids long. The V gene lost 8 bases and the J gene lost 5 bases, with 13 bases spanning the gap. CDR3 sequence: CASGAEGDNEQFF. CDR3 DNA sequence: TGTGCCAGCGGGGCAGAAGGGGACAATGAGCAGTTCTTC.

This rearrangement joins TRBV25-1 to TRBJ2-1; no firm D call. The V end lost 5 bases, the J end lost 4 bases, and 30 bases lay between the germline ends. There are 20 residues in the CDR3. Per germline, CDR1 MGHDK and CDR2 SYGVNS. The CDR3 spells CASSSSGVFSPSIDYNEQFF. Here the CDR3 DNA reads TGTGCCAGCAGTTCGTCGGGTGTCTTTTCCCCCTCGATCGATTACAATGAGCAGTTCTTC. Together with reference TRBV25-1 and TRBJ2-1, the CDR3 gives the full variable domain: EADIYQTPRYLVIGTGKKITLECSQTMGHDKMYWYQQDPGMELHLIHYSYGVNSTEKGDLSSESTVSRIRTEHFPLTLESARPSHTSQYLCASSSSGVFSPSIDYNEQFFGPGTRLTVL.

The V call is TRBV3-1, the J call TRBJ2-1; D possibly corresponds to TRBD1 (5 bases). V lost 0 bases and J 4 bases, leaving 16 bases between the germline ends. The length of the CDR3 is 17 residues. The germline V gene encodes CDR1 LGHDT and CDR2 YNNKEL (reference sequence). The CDR3 bases are TGTGCCAGCAGCCAAGAGGGGCGGACGCTACGGTACAATGAGCAGTTCTTC. It is translated as CASSQEGRTLRYNEQFF.

This rearrangement joins TRBV12-3 or TRBV12-4 to TRBJ1-2; no definite D call. The CDR3 is 14 amino acids. Trimming shortened V by 5 bases and J by 3 bases, and 13 bases separated the two germline ends. This CDR3 reads CASSLLPGYYGYTF. The CDR3 DNA follows: TGTGCCAGCAGTCTCCTTCCGGGGTACTATGGCTACACCTTC.

The J gene is TRBJ2-7, the V gene TRBV10-3; D possibly uses TRBD1 or TRBD2 (5 bases each). This CDR3 is built from 14 residues. Germline V CDR1 and CDR2: ENHRY, SYGVKD. Trimming pared 3 bases from V and 1 base from J, leaving 10 bases between. The CDR3 DNA is TGTGCCATCAGTGACACAGGAGGATCCTACGAGCAGTACTTC. Protein product: CAISDTGGSYEQYF.

This chain connects TRBV28 to TRBJ1-1; D is perhaps TRBD1 (6 bases). The germline gives CDR1 MDHEN, CDR2 SYDVKM. This CDR3 comprises 14 residues. V lost 4 bases and J 0 bases, leaving 9 bases between the germline ends. The CDR3 DNA reads as TGTGCCAGCAGTTCCAGACAGGTGAACACTGAAGCTTTCTTT. It codes for CASSSRQVNTEAFF.

This chain links TRBV7-9 with TRBJ1-4; 7 nucleotides align to TRBD1. Germline trimming cut 5 bases from V and 8 bases from J; bases unmatched to any gene: 14. Germline lookup yields CDR1 SEHNR and CDR2 FQNEAQ (reference sequence). The CDR3 has 16 amino acids. The chain's CDR3 is CASSPGQDVINEKLFF. The CDR3 bases are TGTGCCAGCAGCCCTGGACAGGACGTGATAAACGAAAAACTGTTTTTT.